This T cell receptor beta chain was profiled in a study of shared clonotypes between healthy human individuals. Germline lookup yields CDR1 MNHEY and CDR2 SVGAGI. The CDR3 runs 14 residues. V was shortened by 6 bases and J by 6 bases, with 14 bases between the two germline ends. As originally analysed: ImmunoSEQ junction-only sequences lacked quality scores, so their filtering differed. Clones were read by immunoSEQ multiplex PCR, and TCRdb kept only the in-frame ones, dropping some. V and J calls and clone size are copied from that table; D and trimming were computed from the DNA. In the table there are more than 2 million clones, around 95% of which are singletons.

The TCR was taken from a man between 18 and 29 years old in good health. This rearrangement joins TRBV6-5 to TRBJ2-2; D is perhaps TRBD2 (5 bases). Sequenced: naive CD4+ T cells sorted from blood. Subset reported: CD45RA+ positively selected. This chain's CDR3 is CASSLPLESGELFF. The CDR3 DNA is TGTGCCAGCAGCCTCCCACTAGAATCCGGGGAGCTGTTTTTT.